A few counts support the clone carrying this TCR beta chain. J was trimmed by 3 bases and V by 5 bases; bases with no gene match: 3. The CDR3 spans 12 residues. CDR1 is SQVTM and CDR2 is ANQGSEA in the germline V gene. This entry belongs to a study of naive and memory T cell subsets. Two oligonucleotides, mixed equimolar, formed the beta constant-region primer covering TRBC1 and TRBC2. TCRdb processed the UMI-ligation and nested PCR reads anew with MiXCR; each CDR3 protein has one entry. Of some 87,000 distinct CDR3 sequences listed, more than 6.5% are singletons. The sample taken for sequencing was central memory CD4+ T cells from blood. This TCR came from a human donor in good health. The V gene is TRBV29-1, the J gene TRBJ2-5, with 7 nucleotides matching TRBD1. This chain's CDR3 is CSVLGQKETQYF. CDR3 DNA: TGCAGCGTTCTGGGACAGAAAGAGACCCAGTACTTC.